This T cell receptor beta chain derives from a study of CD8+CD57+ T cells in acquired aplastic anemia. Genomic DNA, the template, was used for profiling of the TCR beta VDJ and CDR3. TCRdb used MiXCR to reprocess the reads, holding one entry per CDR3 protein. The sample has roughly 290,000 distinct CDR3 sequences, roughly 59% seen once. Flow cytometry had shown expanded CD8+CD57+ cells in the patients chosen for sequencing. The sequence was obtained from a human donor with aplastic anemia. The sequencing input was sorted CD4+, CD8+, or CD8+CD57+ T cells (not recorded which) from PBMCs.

CDR3 protein: CSARMRIYSYNEQFF. The CDR3 DNA sequence: TGCAGTGCTAGGATGCGGATTTACTCCTACAATGAGCAGTTCTTC. The chain combines TRBV20-1 with TRBJ2-1; D is unresolved. The CDR3 loop spans 15 amino acids. V was trimmed by 3 bases and J by 0 bases, leaving 12 bases between them. Germline CDR1 and CDR2: DFQATT and SNEGSKA (reference sequence).